This T cell receptor (beta chain) was found in a study of T cell responses to AZD1222 COVID-19 vaccine. Notes on the study in general: Among spike-specific TCRs, nearly half reportedly target unmutated variant regions. Spike regions recognized by vaccine-associated CD4 TCRs spanned the protein, led by 160-218 and 743-854. A mostly white British donor set with more females was recruited, and clonal diversity was possibly underestimated.

The repertoire was sequenced with immunoSEQ multiplex PCR; TCRdb's copy has only in-frame clones and lacks some. The repertoire consists of about 160,000 clones, with 80% to 95% occurring once and the leading ten covering roughly 3.1%. Pooling of second doses given at about 4 or about 12 weeks was done. For this clone: Its antigen remains unknown.

The CDR3 covers 13 residues. With V trimmed by 7 bases and J by 4 bases, 6 bases remained unmatched. This sample comprised peripheral blood, obtained 28 days after the second AZD1222 dose. V usage is TRBV12-3 or TRBV12-4 and J usage is TRBJ1-2; TRBD1 agrees at 7 bases. This receptor was obtained from an adult who received the AZD1222 COVID-19 vaccine. The CDR3 DNA follows: TGTGCCAGCACCGAAACAGGGGCCTATGGCTACACCTTC. Translating gives CASTETGAYGYTF.